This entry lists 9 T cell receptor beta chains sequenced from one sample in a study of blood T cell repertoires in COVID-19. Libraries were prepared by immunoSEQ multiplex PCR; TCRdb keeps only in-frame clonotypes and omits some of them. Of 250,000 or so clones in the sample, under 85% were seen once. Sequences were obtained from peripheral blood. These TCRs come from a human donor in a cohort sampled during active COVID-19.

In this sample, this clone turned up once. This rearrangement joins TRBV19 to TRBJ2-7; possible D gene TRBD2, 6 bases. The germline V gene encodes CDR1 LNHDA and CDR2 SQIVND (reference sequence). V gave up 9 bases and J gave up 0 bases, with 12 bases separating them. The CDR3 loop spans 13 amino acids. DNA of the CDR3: TGTGCCAGCGCACGCGGGGCCTCCTACGAGCAGTACTTC. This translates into CASARGASYEQYF.

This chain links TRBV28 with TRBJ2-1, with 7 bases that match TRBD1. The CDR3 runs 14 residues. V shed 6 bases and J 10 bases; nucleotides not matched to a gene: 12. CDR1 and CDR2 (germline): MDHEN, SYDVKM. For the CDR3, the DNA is TGTGCCAGCAGCCAGGGACAGACAAAGAGCGAGCAGTTCTTC. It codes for CASSQGQTKSEQFF.

CDR3 loop: CASSPISGGAPNEQYF. Here the CDR3 DNA reads TGTGCCAGCTCACCAATTAGCGGGGGAGCACCCAACGAGCAGTACTTC. The V call is TRBV18, the J call TRBJ2-7; 9 nucleotides line up with TRBD2. With V trimmed by 2 bases and J by 5 bases, 10 bases remained unmatched. Germline CDR1 KGHSH, CDR2 LQKENI. This CDR3 contains 16 residues. The whole variable domain, filled in from reference TRBV18 and TRBJ2-7, reads NAGVMQNPRHLVRRRGQEARLRCSPMKGHSHVYWYRQLPEEGLKFMVYLQKENIIDESGMPKERFSAEFPKEGPSILRIQQVVRGDSAAYFCASSPISGGAPNEQYFGPGTRLTVT.

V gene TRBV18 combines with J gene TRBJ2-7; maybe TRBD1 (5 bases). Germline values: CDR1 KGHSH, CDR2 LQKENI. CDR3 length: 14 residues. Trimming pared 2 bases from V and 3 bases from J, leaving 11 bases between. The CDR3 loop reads CASSPDLGDYEQYF. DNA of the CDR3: TGTGCCAGCTCACCAGATTTAGGGGACTACGAGCAGTACTTC.

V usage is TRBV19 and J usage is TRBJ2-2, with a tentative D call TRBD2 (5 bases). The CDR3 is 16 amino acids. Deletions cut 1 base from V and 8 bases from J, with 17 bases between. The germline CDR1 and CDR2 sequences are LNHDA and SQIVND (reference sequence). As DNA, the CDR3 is TGTGCCAGTAGTATAGTCTCTTCCTCTAGCCCAGGGGAGCTGTTTTTT. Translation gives CASSIVSSSSPGELFF.

The CDR3 coding sequence is TGTGCCAGCAGATCCCCAATGGCGGGAAGACTTCCCGAGCAGTACTTC. This translates into CASRSPMAGRLPEQYF. This chain connects TRBV7-2 to TRBJ2-7; possible D gene TRBD2, 6 bases. The CDR3 covers 16 residues. V shed 6 bases and J shed 6 bases, with 24 bases lying between them. Germline V gives CDR1 SGHTA, CDR2 FQGNSA.

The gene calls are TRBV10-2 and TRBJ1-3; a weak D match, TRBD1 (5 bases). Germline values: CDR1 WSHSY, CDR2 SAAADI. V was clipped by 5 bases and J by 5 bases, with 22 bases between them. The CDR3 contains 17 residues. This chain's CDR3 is CASSPDRSGNRRNTIYF. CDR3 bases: TGCGCCAGCAGTCCTGACAGATCAGGGAACCGGAGAAACACCATATATTTT.

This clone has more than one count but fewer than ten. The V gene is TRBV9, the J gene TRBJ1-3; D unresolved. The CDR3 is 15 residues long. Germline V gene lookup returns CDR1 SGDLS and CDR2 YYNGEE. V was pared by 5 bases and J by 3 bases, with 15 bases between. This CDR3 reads CASSPLLGLGNTIYF. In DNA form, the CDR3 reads TGTGCCAGCAGTCCCCTGCTGGGCCTTGGAAACACCATATATTTT.

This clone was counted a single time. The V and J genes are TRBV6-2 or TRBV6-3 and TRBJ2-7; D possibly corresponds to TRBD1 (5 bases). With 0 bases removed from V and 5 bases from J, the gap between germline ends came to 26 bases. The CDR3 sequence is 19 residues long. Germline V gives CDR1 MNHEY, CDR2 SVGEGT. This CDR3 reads CASSYSRLGRQGKTHEQYF. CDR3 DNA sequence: TGTGCCAGCAGTTACTCGAGGCTGGGTCGTCAGGGTAAAACCCACGAGCAGTACTTC.